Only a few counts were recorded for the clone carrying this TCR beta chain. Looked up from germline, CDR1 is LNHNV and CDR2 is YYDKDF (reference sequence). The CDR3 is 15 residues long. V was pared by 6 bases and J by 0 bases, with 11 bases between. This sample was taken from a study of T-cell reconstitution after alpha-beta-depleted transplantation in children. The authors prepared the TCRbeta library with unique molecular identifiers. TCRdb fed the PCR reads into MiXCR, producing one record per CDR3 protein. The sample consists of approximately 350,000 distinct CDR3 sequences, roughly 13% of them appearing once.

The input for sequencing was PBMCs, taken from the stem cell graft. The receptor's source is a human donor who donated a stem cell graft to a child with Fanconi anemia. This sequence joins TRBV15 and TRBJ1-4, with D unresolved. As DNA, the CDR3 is TGTGCCACCAGTGGGTGGTATCCAACTAATGAAAAACTGTTTTTT. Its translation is CATSGWYPTNEKLFF.